The 9 T cell receptor beta chains presented below share a single source sample, sequenced in a study of OX40 agonist ivuxolimab in advanced cancers. Clones were sequenced by immunoSEQ multiplex PCR, and TCRdb holds only the in-frame ones, with some missing. The sample holds approximately 80,000 clones, approximately 85% seen once. Material: CD4+ or CD8+ T cells sorted from blood, obtained in a trial of the OX40 agonist ivuxolimab. The receptor set was obtained from an adult with an advanced solid tumor such as melanoma, head and neck, liver or kidney cancer.

V is TRBV30 and J is TRBJ2-5, with D maybe TRBD2 (6 bases). The CDR3 spans 13 residues. The germline V gene has CDR1 GTSNPN and CDR2 SVGIG (reference sequence). Trimming pared 0 bases from V and 2 bases from J, leaving 7 bases between. The CDR3 DNA sequence: TGTGCCTGGAGTGTTGGGACTCAAGAGACCCAGTACTTC. This gives the protein CAWSVGTQETQYF.

This chain links TRBV9 with TRBJ1-2; 8 bases match TRBD1. The CDR3 consists of 16 residues. Germline-derived CDR1 and CDR2 are SGDLS and YYNGEE. V lost 3 bases to trimming and J lost 3 bases; unmatched junction nucleotides: 10. The CDR3 DNA follows: TGTGCCAGCAGCGAAATAGGACAGGGTTTTTACTATGGCTACACCTTC. This translates into CASSEIGQGFYYGYTF.

This sequence joins TRBV6-5 and TRBJ1-2; 8 bases match TRBD1. V dropped 4 bases and J dropped 8; count of bases not matched to a gene: 6. The CDR3 totals 13 residues. Germline V CDR1 and CDR2: MNHEY, SVGAGI. CDR3: CASSSTGGRGYTF. Written as DNA, the CDR3 is TGTGCCAGCAGTTCCACAGGGGGTAGAGGCTACACCTTC.

This chain joins TRBV21-1 and TRBJ2-6; the D call TRBD1 from the table was never checked on the DNA. TRBV21-1 is annotated as a pseudogene. The CDR3 extends over 18 amino acids. The CDR3 here is CASSKGGTGRSGANVLTF. In DNA, the CDR3 is TGTGCCAGCAGCAAAGGGGGGACAGGACGCTCTGGGGCCAACGTCCTGACTTTC.

The V and J genes are TRBV7-2 and TRBJ1-6; D remains unclear. This CDR3 spans 19 amino acids. The germline V and J ends were trimmed by 2 bases and 2 bases, with 19 bases remaining between them. Germline V gene sequence: CDR1 SGHTA, CDR2 FQGNSA. CDR3 loop: CASSLKLYGEKAYNSPLHF. CDR3 sequence (DNA): TGTGCCAGCAGCTTAAAGCTTTACGGAGAGAAGGCCTATAATTCACCCCTCCACTTT.

J is TRBJ1-2 and V is TRBV6-6; TRBD1 is a possible D gene (5 bases). V lost 6 bases to trimming and J lost 4 bases, with 12 bases between them. The CDR3 is 13 residues long. Germline V lookup: CDR1 MNHNY, CDR2 SVGAGI (reference sequence). The CDR3 bases are TGTGCCAGCAGCCCCGGGGGTCCCTATGGCTACACCTTC. Translating gives CASSPGGPYGYTF.

The V call is TRBV5-1, the J call TRBJ2-7; 12 bases fit TRBD2. The V segment lost 4 bases and the J segment 2 bases; nucleotides outside the gene matches: 4. Germline V gives CDR1 SGHRS, CDR2 YFSETQ. The CDR3 has 15 amino acids. Here the CDR3 reads CASSHASGGAYEQYF. DNA of the CDR3: TGCGCCAGCAGCCACGCTAGCGGGGGGGCCTACGAGCAGTACTTC.

The chain carries TRBV5-5 and TRBJ1-2; 8 bases agree with TRBD1. After removal of 4 bases from V and 8 bases from J, the junction contained 7 bases not matched to a gene. CDR3 length: 13 amino acids. The germline V gene encodes CDR1 SGHKS and CDR2 YYEKEE (reference sequence). CDR3 region: CASSVDRGLGYTF. CDR3 sequence (DNA): TGTGCCAGCAGCGTAGACAGGGGCCTAGGCTACACCTTC.

Worth noting for this clone: One end of the junction varies from germline; a read error may be responsible. V usage is TRBV7-8 and J usage is TRBJ1-1, with 8 bases fitting TRBD1. Germline values: CDR1 SGHVS, CDR2 FQNEAQ. The CDR3 runs 12 residues. CDR3 bases: TGTGCCAGCAGCTTATCCGGGACAGGCATCTCCTTT. The encoded protein is CASSLSGTGISF.